This T cell receptor beta chain is from a study of blood T cell repertoires in COVID-19. V shed 7 bases, J shed 2 bases, and the junction held 9 bases outside the gene matches. CDR3 length equals 15 residues. The germline V gene encodes CDR1 MNHNY and CDR2 SVGAGI (reference sequence). The Seattle site enrolled patients during active infection and followed them longitudinally. Study processing details: Cell counts per sample came from amplifying reference gene primers. Some clones are missing from TCRdb's copy, which holds only in-frame ones; the method was immunoSEQ multiplex PCR. For V, J and clone size, that table is used; D and trimming come from the DNA. The sample shows roughly 180,000 clones, approximately 85% of them seen only once.

Sample: peripheral blood. V is TRBV6-6 and J is TRBJ2-7, with 9 positions matching TRBD2. The TCR was taken from an elderly man with COVID-19, enrolled during active disease. CDR3 sequence reads: CASTLQRGAPYEQYF. The DNA of the CDR3 is TGTGCCAGCACCCTACAGCGGGGGGCGCCCTACGAGCAGTACTTC.